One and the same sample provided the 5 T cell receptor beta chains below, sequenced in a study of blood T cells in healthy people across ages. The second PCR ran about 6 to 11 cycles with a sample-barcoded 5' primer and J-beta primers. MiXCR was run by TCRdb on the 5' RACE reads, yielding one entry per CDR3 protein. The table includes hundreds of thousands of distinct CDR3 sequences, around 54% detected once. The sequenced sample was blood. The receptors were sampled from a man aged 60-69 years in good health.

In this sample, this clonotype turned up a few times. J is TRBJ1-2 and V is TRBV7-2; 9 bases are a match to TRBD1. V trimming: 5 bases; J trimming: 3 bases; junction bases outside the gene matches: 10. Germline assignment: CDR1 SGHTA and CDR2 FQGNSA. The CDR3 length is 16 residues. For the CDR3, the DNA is TGTGCCAGCAGCCCTCCGGGCGGGACAGGGTACTATGGCTACACCTTC. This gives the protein CASSPPGGTGYYGYTF.

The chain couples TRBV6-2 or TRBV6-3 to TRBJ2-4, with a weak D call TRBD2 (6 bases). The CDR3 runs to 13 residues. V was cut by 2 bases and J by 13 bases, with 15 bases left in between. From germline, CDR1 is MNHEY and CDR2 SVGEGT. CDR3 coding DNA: TGTGCCAGCAGTTACGGGGACTTGCTAACGCAGTACTTC. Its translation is CASSYGDLLTQYF.

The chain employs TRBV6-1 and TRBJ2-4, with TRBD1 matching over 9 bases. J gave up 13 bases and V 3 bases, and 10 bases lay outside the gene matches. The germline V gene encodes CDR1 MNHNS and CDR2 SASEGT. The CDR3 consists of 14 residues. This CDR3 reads CASSEGTGTVGQYF. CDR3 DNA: TGTGCCAGCAGTGAGGGGACAGGGACGGTCGGGCAGTACTTC.

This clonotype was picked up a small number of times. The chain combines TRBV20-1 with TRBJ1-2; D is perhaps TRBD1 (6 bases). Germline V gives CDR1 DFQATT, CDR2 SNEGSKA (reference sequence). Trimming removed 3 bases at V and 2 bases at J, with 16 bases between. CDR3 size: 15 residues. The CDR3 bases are TGCAGTGCTAGTCAAATGTACAGGGCGAACTATGGCTACACCTTC. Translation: CSASQMYRANYGYTF.

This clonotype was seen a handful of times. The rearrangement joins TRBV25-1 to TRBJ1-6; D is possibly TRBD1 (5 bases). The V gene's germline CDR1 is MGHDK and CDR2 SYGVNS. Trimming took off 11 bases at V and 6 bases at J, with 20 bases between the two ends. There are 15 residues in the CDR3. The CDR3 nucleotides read TGTGCCGTTGGGGCACCCCTCGGGTCTAATTCACCCCTCCACTTT. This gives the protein CAVGAPLGSNSPLHF. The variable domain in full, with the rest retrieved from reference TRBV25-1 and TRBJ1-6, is EADIYQTPRYLVIGTGKKITLECSQTMGHDKMYWYQQDPGMELHLIHYSYGVNSTEKGDLSSESTVSRIRTEHFPLTLESARPSHTSQYLCAVGAPLGSNSPLHFGNGTRLTVT.